This T cell receptor beta chain was sequenced for a study of high-grade serous ovarian cancer treatment subgroups (dated by TCRdb to 2020 to 2023). For context, the study as a whole: On average, each sample produced some 15,000 sequencing reads and 6,000 to 9,500 unique TCR beta rearrangements. The study examined TCR beta repertoires in high-grade serous ovarian cancer patients who were grouped under a laparoscopic triage algorithm by complete gross resection or by neoadjuvant chemotherapy response. One primary tumor sample and two metastatic tumor samples were collected from each patient, for a total of roughly 90 samples. The cohort comprised 30 or so patients: roughly 10 with no residual disease after primary surgery (R0), roughly 10 excellent NACT responders, and roughly 10 poor NACT responders.

The tumor samples were collected prior to definitive surgery or chemotherapy. The MD Anderson Biospecimen Extraction Resource handled genomic DNA extraction, while the MD Anderson Cancer Genomics Laboratory carried out the TCR sequencing. Trimming removed 0 bases from V and 11 bases from J; the gene matches leave 7 bases unexplained. CDR1 SGDLS and CDR2 YYNGEE were looked up in the germline V gene. The CDR3 runs 14 amino acids, cysteine and phenylalanine included. Solely the CDR3 DNA is kept, with 42 bases framed from the first base. Study-level results and caveats: The TCR repertoire analyses centered on CDR3, leaving CDR1 and CDR2 unanalyzed. Tumors from the same patient had repertoire similarity ranging from roughly 0.11 to 0.8, while tumors from different patients showed almost no similarity. TCR clonal relatedness was found to be positively correlated with neoantigen level and, by trend, with copy number variation and mutation load derived from whole-genome sequencing. Bulk tumor TCR sequencing lacked spatial information, limiting insight into HGSC tumor complexity and diversity.

The approximately 98 tumor samples underwent high-throughput TCR profiling using ImmunoSEQ. On the study's bioinformatics: Richness (unique productive sequences), clonality, evenness and relatedness were included as repertoire diversity metrics, and similarity between samples was assessed with the Bhattacharyya coefficient. A sensitivity analysis that removed TCRs with fewer than two reads produced consistent conclusions. This is the immuneACCESS table as TCRdb keeps it, with only in-frame sequences that have V and J called. A part of the clones is gone; compared with another copy, unresolved V genes explain less than half, and the rest is unexplained. V and J calls and clone size are as listed in that table; D and trimming were resolved from the DNA. In this sample the table shows 2,500 to 3,500 clones, around 75% of which occur a single time. Jointly, the top ten make up approximately 29% of the sample.

As concerns this clone: Its antigen is currently not known. The record has no base qualities; no much larger clone is one base away.

The V and J genes are TRBV9 and TRBJ2-4; 8 central nucleotides agree with TRBD2. This receptor was identified in a human donor with high-grade serous ovarian cancer. Sequenced sample: tumor tissue. The CDR3 here reads CASSVVPTAGVQYF. The bases read TGTGCCAGCAGCGTAGTTCCGACAGCGGGGGTTCAGTACTTC. Extended through the reference TRBV9 and TRBJ2-4 proteins, this CDR3 yields the full variable domain: DSGVTQTPKHLITATGQRVTLRCSPRSGDLSVYWYQQSLDQGLQFLIQYYNGEERAKGNILERFSAQQFPDLHSELNLSSLELGDSALYFCASSVVPTAGVQYFGAGTRLSVL.